This T cell receptor beta chain is drawn from a study of CD8+ T cells in alopecia areata. This CDR3 comprises 13 residues. V was pared by 0 bases and J by 7 bases, with 9 bases between. The germline gives CDR1 GTSNPN, CDR2 SVGIG (reference sequence). Documented treatment: oral pan-JAK inhibitor, 5-10 mg twice daily. Isolated RNA was reverse transcribed into cDNA used as the sequencing template. Profiled with immunoSEQ multiplex PCR; TCRdb holds only in-frame clones, not every one. The profile shows roughly 140,000 clones, roughly four fifths of them singletons. This specimen was CD8+ T cells sorted from blood, taken at week 4, from a patient treated with tofacitinib. This sequence originates from a human donor with alopecia areata. J is TRBJ2-2 and V is TRBV30; D possibly corresponds to TRBD2 (6 bases). CDR3 sequence (DNA): TGTGCCTGGAGTGTAACGGGAGACGGGGAGCTGTTTTTT. Translation gives CAWSVTGDGELFF.